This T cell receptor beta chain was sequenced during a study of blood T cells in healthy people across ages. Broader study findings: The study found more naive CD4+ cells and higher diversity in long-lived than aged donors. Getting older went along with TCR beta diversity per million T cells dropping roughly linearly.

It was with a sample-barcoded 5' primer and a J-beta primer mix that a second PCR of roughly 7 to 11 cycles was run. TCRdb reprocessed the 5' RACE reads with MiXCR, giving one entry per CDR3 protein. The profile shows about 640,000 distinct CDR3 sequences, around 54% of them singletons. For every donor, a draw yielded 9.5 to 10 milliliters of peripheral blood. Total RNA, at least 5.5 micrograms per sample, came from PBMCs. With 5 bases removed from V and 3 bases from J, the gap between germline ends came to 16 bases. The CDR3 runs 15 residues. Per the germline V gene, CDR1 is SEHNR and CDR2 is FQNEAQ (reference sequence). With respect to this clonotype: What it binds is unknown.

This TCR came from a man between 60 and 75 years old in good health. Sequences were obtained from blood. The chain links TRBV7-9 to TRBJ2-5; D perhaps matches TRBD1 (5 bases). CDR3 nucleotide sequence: TGTGCCAGCAGCAACCTCGGACACATAGAAGAGACCCAGTACTTC. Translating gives CASSNLGHIEETQYF.